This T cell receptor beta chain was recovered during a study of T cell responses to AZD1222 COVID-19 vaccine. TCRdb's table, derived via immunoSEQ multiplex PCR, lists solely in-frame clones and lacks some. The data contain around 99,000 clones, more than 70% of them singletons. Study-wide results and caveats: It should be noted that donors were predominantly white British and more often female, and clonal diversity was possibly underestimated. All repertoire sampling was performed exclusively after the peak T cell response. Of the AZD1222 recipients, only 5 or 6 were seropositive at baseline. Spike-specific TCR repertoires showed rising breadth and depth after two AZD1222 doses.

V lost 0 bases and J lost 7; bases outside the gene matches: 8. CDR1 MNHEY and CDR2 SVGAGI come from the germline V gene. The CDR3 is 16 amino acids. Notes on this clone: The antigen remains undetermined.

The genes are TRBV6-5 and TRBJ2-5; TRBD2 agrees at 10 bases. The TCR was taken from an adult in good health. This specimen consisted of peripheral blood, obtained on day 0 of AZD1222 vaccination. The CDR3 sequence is CASSYSASGSLMTQYF. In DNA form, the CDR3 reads TGTGCCAGCAGTTACTCGGCTAGCGGGAGTCTCATGACCCAGTACTTC.